This T cell receptor beta chain was sequenced during a study of shared clonotypes between healthy human individuals. The study, taken as a whole, reports: Non-shared clonotypes had lower generation probabilities than clonotypes shared by all four sorted-subset donors.

The CDR3 consists of 15 residues. V lost 7 bases and J lost 3, with 15 bases in between. The germline gives CDR1 MNHEY, CDR2 SMNVEV (reference sequence). Only in-frame clones appear in the TCRdb table, and some are missing; sequencing was by immunoSEQ multiplex PCR. The sample carries roughly 720,000 clones, 90% recorded once. About this clone itself: What it recognizes is unknown.

Input material: memory CD8+ T cells from PBMCs. The subset is: CD45RO+ cells pooled with CCR7-negative TemRA cells. This sequence was found in a man aged 18 to 30 in good health. Some clones in this sample may be carry-over from other donors' samples. The chain uses TRBV27 and TRBJ2-2; D gene ambiguous. CDR3 protein: CASMTEADYTGELFF. In DNA, the CDR3 is TGTGCCAGCATGACCGAAGCAGACTACACCGGGGAGCTGTTTTTT.